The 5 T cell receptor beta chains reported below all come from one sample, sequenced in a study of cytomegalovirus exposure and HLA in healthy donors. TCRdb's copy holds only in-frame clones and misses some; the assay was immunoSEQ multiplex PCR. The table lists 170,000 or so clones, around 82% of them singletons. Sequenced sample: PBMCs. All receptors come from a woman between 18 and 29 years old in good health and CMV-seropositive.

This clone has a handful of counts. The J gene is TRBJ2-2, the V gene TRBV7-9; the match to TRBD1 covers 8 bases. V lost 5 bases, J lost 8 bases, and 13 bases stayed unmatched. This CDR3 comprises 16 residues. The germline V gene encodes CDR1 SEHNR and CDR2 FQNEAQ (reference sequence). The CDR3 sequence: CASSPTPTGVSGELFF. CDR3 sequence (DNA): TGTGCCAGCAGCCCAACCCCGACAGGGGTTTCGGGGGAGCTGTTTTTT.

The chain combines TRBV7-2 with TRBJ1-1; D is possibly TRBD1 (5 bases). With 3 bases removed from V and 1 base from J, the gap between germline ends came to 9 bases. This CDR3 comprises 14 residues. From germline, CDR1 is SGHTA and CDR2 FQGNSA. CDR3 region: CASSFPGQNTEAFF. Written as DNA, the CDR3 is TGTGCCAGCAGCTTTCCAGGACAGAACACTGAAGCTTTCTTT.

The CDR3 DNA follows: TGTGCCAGCAGCTTGTCGGGGGAAGGTGAAAAACTGTTTTTT. Translated: CASSLSGEGEKLFF. This chain joins TRBV5-4 and TRBJ1-4; tentative D call: TRBD1 (5 bases). V was pared by 1 base and J by 7 bases, with 11 bases between. The length of the CDR3 is 14 residues. Germline CDR1 is SGHNT and CDR2 is YYREEE (reference sequence).

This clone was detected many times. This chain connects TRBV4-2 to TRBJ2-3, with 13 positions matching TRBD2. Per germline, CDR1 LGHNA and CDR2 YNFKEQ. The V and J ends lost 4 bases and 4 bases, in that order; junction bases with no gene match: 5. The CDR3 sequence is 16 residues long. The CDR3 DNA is TGTGCCAGCAGCCCTCGGACTAGCGGGGGTGCAGATACGCAGTATTTT. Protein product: CASSPRTSGGADTQYF.

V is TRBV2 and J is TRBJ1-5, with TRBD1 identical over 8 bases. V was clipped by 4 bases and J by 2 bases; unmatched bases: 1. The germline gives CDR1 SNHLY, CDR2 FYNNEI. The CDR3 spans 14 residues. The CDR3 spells CASSAQGGNQPQHF. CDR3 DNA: TGTGCCAGCAGTGCACAGGGGGGCAATCAGCCCCAGCATTTT.